One sample yielded the 28 T cell receptor beta chains listed below, sequenced in a study of blood T cell repertoires in COVID-19. The data were produced by immunoSEQ multiplex PCR, yet TCRdb's version contains in-frame clones alone and is incomplete. In the table there are about 300,000 clones, just under 90% of which are singletons. The sequenced sample was peripheral blood. The receptor source for this set is a young woman with COVID-19, enrolled during active disease.

The J gene is TRBJ1-2, the V gene TRBV20-1, with D possibly TRBD1 on 6 matching bases. CDR1 is DFQATT, CDR2 SNEGSKA, per germline (reference sequence). This CDR3 has 11 amino acids. Deletions cut 6 bases from V and 7 bases from J, with 12 bases between. The CDR3 sequence: CSAYRARGYTF. CDR3 DNA sequence: TGCAGTGCCTACAGGGCTCGTGGCTACACCTTC.

The rearrangement joins TRBV12-3 or TRBV12-4 to TRBJ1-2; tentative D call: TRBD1 (5 bases). CDR3 length: 13 residues. V lost 5 bases and J lost 8, with 15 bases in between. Written as DNA, the CDR3 is TGTGCCAGCAGTCCCGGGGCCGCGGGGGGCTACACCTTC. Its protein product is CASSPGAAGGYTF.

The chain combines TRBV9 with TRBJ2-2; 8 nucleotides match TRBD2. Germline CDR1 SGDLS, CDR2 YYNGEE. This CDR3 region has 16 residues. With V trimmed by 3 bases and J by 1 base, 5 bases remained unmatched. The CDR3 reads CASSGDAGGNTGELFF. DNA of the CDR3: TGTGCCAGCAGCGGCGACGCGGGGGGGAACACCGGGGAGCTGTTTTTT.

This sequence joins TRBV2 and TRBJ1-2; 8 nucleotides line up with TRBD1. The CDR3 is 14 amino acids. J was trimmed by 5 bases and V by 4 bases; bases with no gene match: 6. Germline CDR1 reads SNHLY; CDR2 reads FYNNEI. CDR3 loop: CASSAGTGLYGYTF. The DNA of the CDR3 is TGTGCCAGCAGTGCAGGGACAGGTCTATATGGCTACACCTTC.

The chain carries TRBV5-1 and TRBJ1-2; 8 nucleotides line up with TRBD1. Trimming took 2 bases from V and 7 from J; bases not matched to a gene: 4. The CDR3 is made up of 13 amino acids. The germline gives CDR1 SGHRS, CDR2 YFSETQ. The CDR3, as DNA: TGCGCCAGCAGCTTCGGGACAGGTAGTGGCTACACCTTC. It yields the protein CASSFGTGSGYTF.

This clone was observed once. This sequence joins TRBV19 and TRBJ2-2, with 8 bases aligning to TRBD2. CDR3 length: 17 residues. CDR1 is LNHDA and CDR2 is SQIVND in the germline V gene (reference sequence). V lost 3 bases and J lost 4; bases outside the gene matches: 10. In DNA form, the CDR3 reads TGTGCCAGTAGTATTAACGGAGCGGGGGTGATCACCGGGGAGCTGTTTTTT. Encoded protein: CASSINGAGVITGELFF.

V is TRBV14 and J is TRBJ2-1, with a possible D match to TRBD1 (6 bases). Trimming stripped 4 bases from V and 8 bases from J, with 18 bases between. The CDR3 length is 15 residues. CDR1 is SGHDN and CDR2 is FVKESK in the germline V gene. Written as DNA, the CDR3 is TGTGCCAGCAGCCCTTTGGGGGCCCTGGACGATGAGCAGTTCTTC. Encoded protein: CASSPLGALDDEQFF.

The chain has TRBV2 and TRBJ1-4; possibly TRBD1 for D (5 bases). Deletions cut 5 bases from V and 11 bases from J, with 18 bases between. The germline gives CDR1 SNHLY, CDR2 FYNNEI. CDR3 size: 14 residues. This chain's CDR3 is CASSSQAWGGKLFF. The CDR3 nucleotides are TGTGCCAGCAGTTCACAAGCTTGGGGGGGGAAACTGTTTTTT.

The genes are TRBV28 and TRBJ2-1; 11 bases match TRBD2. Germline lookup yields CDR1 MDHEN and CDR2 SYDVKM. The trim removed 5 bases at V and 3 bases at J, leaving 6 bases unmatched. The CDR3 sequence is 16 residues long. The CDR3 protein is CASSVPGTSGYNEQFF. The CDR3, as DNA: TGTGCCAGCAGTGTGCCCGGGACTAGCGGCTACAATGAGCAGTTCTTC. Together with reference TRBV28 and TRBJ2-1, the CDR3 gives the full variable domain: DVKVTQSSRYLVKRTGEKVFLECVQDMDHENMFWYRQDPGLGLRLIYFSYDVKMKEKGDIPEGYSVSREKKERFSLILESASTNQTSMYLCASSVPGTSGYNEQFFGPGTRLTVL.

The V call is TRBV4-1, the J call TRBJ1-1; possibly TRBD1 for D (5 bases). The CDR3 consists of 16 residues. CDR1 is MGHRA, CDR2 YSYEKL, per germline. V was trimmed by 2 bases and J by 5 bases, leaving 18 bases between them. CDR3 amino acids: CASSQSRGSVETEAFF. In nucleotides, the CDR3 is TGCGCCAGCAGCCAATCGCGGGGGTCGGTGGAAACTGAAGCTTTCTTT.

This clone appeared once. The chain joins TRBV5-1 to TRBJ2-6; D is possibly TRBD2 (6 bases). This CDR3 has 15 amino acids. Germline V lookup: CDR1 SGHRS, CDR2 YFSETQ. Trimming stripped 5 bases from V and 0 bases from J, with 9 bases between. The CDR3 spells CASSHGSSGANVLTF. Written as DNA, the CDR3 is TGCGCCAGCAGTCACGGGAGCTCTGGGGCCAACGTCCTGACTTTC. The full variable domain, in which reference TRBV5-1 and TRBJ2-6 provide the parts outside the CDR3, is KAGVTQTPRYLIKTRGQQVTLSCSPISGHRSVSWYQQTPGQGLQFLFEYFSETQRNKGNFPGRFSGRQFSNSRSEMNVSTLELGDSALYLCASSHGSSGANVLTFGAGSRLTVL.

The CDR3 DNA reads as TGTGCCAGTAGAAACAGGGCAATGAACACTGAAGCTTTCTTT. This encodes CASRNRAMNTEAFF. The V gene is TRBV19, the J gene TRBJ1-1; D may be TRBD1 (6 bases). Trimming cost V 6 bases and J 0 bases, with 11 bases left between them. The CDR3 has 14 residues. CDR1 is LNHDA, CDR2 SQIVND, per germline (reference sequence).

CDR3 residues: CASSGTGNPYYEQYF. In DNA, the CDR3 is TGTGCCAGCAGCGGAACAGGGAATCCCTACTACGAGCAGTACTTC. The rearrangement uses TRBV9 and TRBJ2-7; D possibly corresponds to TRBD1 (6 bases). The CDR3 spans 15 residues. The germline V gene has CDR1 SGDLS and CDR2 YYNGEE. Trimming took off 3 bases at V and 3 bases at J, with 16 bases between the two ends.

J is TRBJ1-1 and V is TRBV4-1; TRBD1 matches 9 bases. The V and J ends lost 4 bases and 5 bases, in that order; junction bases with no gene match: 14. Looked up from germline, CDR1 is MGHRA and CDR2 is YSYEKL. The CDR3 totals 17 residues. The CDR3 spells CASSPPPGTGRKTEAFF. CDR3 nucleotide sequence: TGCGCCAGCAGCCCCCCACCAGGGACAGGGCGGAAGACTGAAGCTTTCTTT.

This clone was seen only once. The genes are TRBV5-5 and TRBJ2-5, with 8 bases aligning to TRBD2. Per the germline V gene, CDR1 is SGHKS and CDR2 is YYEKEE (reference sequence). The CDR3 has 16 residues. With V trimmed by 4 bases and J by 0 bases, 8 bases remained unmatched. The CDR3, as DNA: TGTGCCAGCAGCCTGGGGGAGCGGGGGTACCAAGAGACCCAGTACTTC. It specifies CASSLGERGYQETQYF.

The chain joins TRBV2 to TRBJ1-4; the D is unclear. The germline gives CDR1 SNHLY, CDR2 FYNNEI. V gave up 4 bases and J gave up 8 bases, with 14 bases separating them. This CDR3 spans 14 amino acids. The CDR3 sequence is CASSVDKGSEKLFF. CDR3 DNA sequence: TGTGCCAGCAGTGTCGATAAAGGGAGCGAAAAACTGTTTTTT.

This rearrangement joins TRBV5-6 to TRBJ2-5; D gene uncertain. The V gene lost 0 bases and the J gene lost 4 bases, with 10 bases spanning the gap. The CDR3 runs 14 residues. CDR1 and CDR2 from the germline V gene are SGHDT and YYEEEE. The chain's CDR3 is CASSLVRASETQYF. The CDR3 coding sequence is TGTGCCAGCAGCTTGGTTCGAGCTTCAGAGACCCAGTACTTC.

This sequence joins TRBV2 and TRBJ2-1, with TRBD2 identical over 12 bases. The CDR3 totals 13 residues. The V gene's germline CDR1 is SNHLY and CDR2 FYNNEI. The J segment lost 9 bases and the V segment lost 8 bases, leaving 5 bases of the junction unmatched. CDR3 DNA sequence: TGTGCCAGCTGTCTAGCGGGGGGGGCTGAGCAGTTCTTC. Translating it yields CASCLAGGAEQFF.

The V call is TRBV5-4, the J call TRBJ2-3; the match to TRBD2 covers 11 bases. The V and J ends lost 7 bases and 0 bases, in that order; junction bases with no gene match: 10. This CDR3 spans 17 amino acids. Germline CDR1 reads SGHNT; CDR2 reads YYREEE (reference sequence). The CDR3 DNA sequence: TGTGCCAGCTCTCCGGGACTAGCGGAGATAAGCACAGATACGCAGTATTTT. It is translated as CASSPGLAEISTDTQYF.

The chain combines TRBV6-5 with TRBJ1-5; TRBD1 matches 7 bases. This CDR3 has 15 amino acids. The V gene's germline CDR1 is MNHEY and CDR2 SVGAGI. V trimming: 2 bases; J trimming: 1 base; junction bases outside the gene matches: 2. This CDR3 reads CASSYARGSNQPQHF. CDR3 nucleotides: TGTGCCAGCAGTTACGCCAGGGGGAGCAATCAGCCCCAGCATTTT.

This rearrangement joins TRBV13 to TRBJ1-2; possible D gene TRBD1, 5 bases. Germline V gene lookup returns CDR1 PRHDT and CDR2 FYEKMQ (reference sequence). Trimming removed 0 bases at V and 2 bases at J, with 13 bases between. The CDR3 is made up of 16 amino acids. The CDR3 sequence is CASSLGTGPENYGYTF. CDR3 in DNA: TGTGCCAGCAGCTTAGGAACAGGACCGGAGAACTATGGCTACACCTTC.

The rearrangement joins TRBV27 to TRBJ2-1; tentatively, D is TRBD2 (7 bases). Germline CDR1 MNHEY, CDR2 SMNVEV (reference sequence). V was clipped by 2 bases and J by 7 bases, with 15 bases between them. The CDR3 contains 15 residues. The CDR3 is CASSLRAGALNEQFF. In nucleotides, the CDR3 is TGTGCCAGCAGTTTACGCGCGGGGGCGCTGAATGAGCAGTTCTTC.

The chain has TRBV2 and TRBJ2-7; 7 bases fit TRBD2. From germline, CDR1 is SNHLY and CDR2 FYNNEI. CDR3 size: 12 residues. V dropped 4 bases and J dropped 4; count of bases not matched to a gene: 1. In nucleotides, the CDR3 is TGTGCCAGCAGTGGACTAGCTTACGAGCAGTACTTC. It codes for CASSGLAYEQYF.

The chain couples TRBV7-9 to TRBJ2-7, with a weak D call TRBD1 (5 bases). The CDR3 spans 13 residues. With 3 bases removed from V and 6 bases from J, the gap between germline ends came to 12 bases. Germline CDR1 and CDR2: SEHNR and FQNEAQ (reference sequence). CDR3 sequence reads: CASSFSGKVEQYF. The CDR3, as DNA: TGTGCCAGCAGCTTTTCAGGGAAGGTCGAGCAGTACTTC. Full variable domain (remainder filled in from reference TRBV7-9 and TRBJ2-7): DTGVSQNPRHKITKRGQNVTFRCDPISEHNRLYWYRQTLGQGPEFLTYFQNEAQLEKSRLLSDRFSAERPKGSFSTLEIQRTEQGDSAMYLCASSFSGKVEQYFGPGTRLTVT.

This rearrangement joins TRBV6-6 to TRBJ2-3; D possibly corresponds to TRBD2 (6 bases). CDR1 is MNHNY and CDR2 is SVGAGI in the germline V gene (reference sequence). This CDR3 comprises 16 residues. With 0 bases removed from V and 4 bases from J, the gap between germline ends came to 14 bases. Here the CDR3 reads CASSYSKDSSADTQYF. In DNA, the CDR3 is TGTGCCAGCAGTTACTCGAAAGATTCTAGCGCAGATACGCAGTATTTT.

This sequence joins TRBV11-3 and TRBJ2-5, with D maybe TRBD1 (5 bases). V lost 5 bases and J lost 7, with 17 bases in between. The CDR3 runs to 14 residues. From germline, CDR1 is SGHNT and CDR2 YENEEA. CDR3 loop: CASSADKAHRTQYF. CDR3 coding DNA: TGTGCCAGCAGCGCGGACAAGGCCCACCGGACCCAGTACTTC.

The CDR3 spells CASSDSASGESNTGELFF. Here the CDR3 DNA reads TGTGCCAGCAGTGACTCGGCTAGCGGGGAATCTAACACCGGGGAGCTGTTTTTT. This chain uses TRBV6-4 with TRBJ2-2, with 9 bases fitting TRBD2. CDR1 and CDR2 (germline): MRHNA, SNTAGT. The CDR3 extends over 18 amino acids. J gave up 2 bases and V 0 bases, and 7 bases lay outside the gene matches.

This clone was seen a handful of times. The chain is built from TRBV5-1 and TRBJ1-2; no reliable D call. CDR1 is SGHRS, CDR2 YFSETQ, per germline. The CDR3 covers 18 residues. The V end lost 4 bases, the J end lost 0 bases, and 22 bases lay between the germline ends. The CDR3 sequence: CASSRRTGERVTNYGYTF. CDR3 bases: TGCGCCAGCAGCCGTCGGACCGGGGAACGGGTCACTAACTATGGCTACACCTTC.